Shown below are 28 T cell receptor beta chains from a single sample sequenced in a study of vaccination effects on CD4 cells after COVID-19. Their target antigens are unknown. Around day 10 of culture, CD4+ T cells were separated out. As their vaccination, participants received two doses of either BNT162b2 or mRNA-1273. The method was immunoSEQ multiplex PCR; TCRdb's version includes in-frame clones alone and lacks a portion of them. The table lists about 45,000 clones, 60% to 75% of them singletons. The sequencing here drew on CD4+ T cells from PBMCs cultured without peptide, taken after COVID-19 vaccination. The receptors here all came from a human donor who received a COVID-19 vaccine.

The chain employs TRBV27 and TRBJ1-5; 9 bases match TRBD1. Unmatched junction bases numbered 12, after V lost 7 bases and J lost 5 bases. The germline V gene encodes CDR1 MNHEY and CDR2 SMNVEV (reference sequence). This CDR3 contains 16 residues. The CDR3 reads CASTTGGARTYQPQHF. The DNA for the CDR3 is TGTGCCAGCACAACAGGGGGCGCCCGGACCTATCAGCCCCAGCATTTT.

J is TRBJ2-3 and V is TRBV11-2; D may be TRBD2 (6 bases). V gave up 1 base and J gave up 6 bases, with 17 bases separating them. Germline values: CDR1 SGHAT, CDR2 FQNNGV. This CDR3 contains 16 residues. The CDR3: CASSLGRRLRGDTQYF. The CDR3 DNA reads TGTGCCAGCAGCTTAGGGAGGCGCCTTCGGGGGGATACGCAGTATTTT.

The rearrangement links TRBV11-2 to TRBJ2-5; D not resolved. Trimming removed 0 bases from V and 1 base from J, with 0 bases in between. CDR1 SGHAT and CDR2 FQNNGV come from the germline V gene. The CDR3 runs 12 residues. The CDR3 nucleotides are TGTGCCAGCAGCTTAGACCAAGAGACCCAGTACTTC. This sequence encodes CASSLDQETQYF.

V and J are TRBV5-1 and TRBJ1-5, with D unclear. Per the germline V gene, CDR1 is SGHRS and CDR2 is YFSETQ. CDR3 length: 13 residues. Trimming took off 0 bases at V and 4 bases at J, with 5 bases between the two ends. The CDR3 here is CASSLDGNQPQHF. The CDR3 region has the DNA TGCGCCAGCAGCTTGGACGGGAATCAGCCCCAGCATTTT.

This clone appeared a single time. The V call is TRBV11-2, the J call TRBJ2-1, with D possibly being TRBD2 (5 bases). The CDR3 loop spans 15 amino acids. CDR1 SGHAT and CDR2 FQNNGV come from the germline V gene. Deletions cut 4 bases from V and 0 bases from J, with 10 bases between. The CDR3 spells CASSSIGSSYNEQFF. The CDR3 DNA follows: TGTGCCAGCAGCTCCATTGGGAGCTCCTACAATGAGCAGTTCTTC.

Only a few counts were recorded for this clone. Here the CDR3 DNA reads TGTGCCAGCAGCCCGTTGGGCGGGACAGGGGTTATGAACACTGAAGCTTTCTTT. It codes for CASSPLGGTGVMNTEAFF. This chain links TRBV7-2 with TRBJ1-1, with 10 bases identical to TRBD1. V dropped 5 bases and J dropped 0; count of bases not matched to a gene: 12. Germline V gives CDR1 SGHTA, CDR2 FQGNSA. The CDR3 has 18 residues.

V is TRBV10-2 and J is TRBJ2-7, with 8 positions matching TRBD2. V dropped 2 bases and J dropped 1; count of bases not matched to a gene: 4. CDR1 and CDR2 from the germline V gene are WSHSY and SAAADI. The CDR3 sequence is 15 residues long. The CDR3 bases are TGCGCCAGCAGTGAGACCCTAGCGGGTTCCTACGAGCAGTACTTC. Translation: CASSETLAGSYEQYF.

V is TRBV6-5 and J is TRBJ1-1; possibly TRBD1 for D (5 bases). Germline CDR1 and CDR2: MNHEY and SVGAGI. V lost 10 bases and J lost 2, with 20 bases in between. CDR3 length: 15 amino acids. Here the CDR3 reads CATDLPVQGNTEAFF. DNA for the CDR3: TGTGCCACCGATTTGCCCGTCCAGGGAAACACTGAAGCTTTCTTT.

The gene calls are TRBV5-5 and TRBJ2-1; the D gene is possibly TRBD2 (8 bases). Trimming took 3 bases from V and 4 from J, leaving 17 bases between them. The CDR3 length is 16 residues. In germline, CDR1 is SGHKS, CDR2 YYEKEE (reference sequence). Here the CDR3 reads CASSSLSGTAYNEQFF. The CDR3 DNA is TGTGCCAGCAGCTCGCTTAGCGGGACAGCTTACAATGAGCAGTTCTTC.

This chain connects TRBV12-3 or TRBV12-4 to TRBJ1-2; D gene unclear. V lost 6 bases and J 1 base, leaving 6 bases between the germline ends. The CDR3 length is 12 residues. CDR3 loop: CASSLSNYGYTF. The DNA for the CDR3 is TGTGCCAGCAGCTTAAGTAACTATGGCTACACCTTC.

This chain connects TRBV6-1 to TRBJ2-3; D call uncertain. This CDR3 region has 13 residues. V was pared by 2 bases and J by 1 base, with 4 bases between. Germline CDR1 and CDR2: MNHNS and SASEGT. CDR3 sequence (DNA): TGTGCCAGCAGTGAAACCCGCACAGATACGCAGTATTTT. Its translation: CASSETRTDTQYF.

The CDR3 is CASSFVGQSTDTQYF. The CDR3 nucleotides are TGCGCCAGCAGCTTTGTCGGACAATCCACAGATACGCAGTATTTT. The chain couples TRBV5-1 to TRBJ2-3, with D possibly matching TRBD1 (5 bases). In germline, CDR1 is SGHRS, CDR2 YFSETQ. There are 15 residues in the CDR3. V was cut by 2 bases and J by 2 bases, with 12 bases left in between. Variable domain in full (rest from reference TRBV5-1 and TRBJ2-3): KAGVTQTPRYLIKTRGQQVTLSCSPISGHRSVSWYQQTPGQGLQFLFEYFSETQRNKGNFPGRFSGRQFSNSRSEMNVSTLELGDSALYLCASSFVGQSTDTQYFGPGTRLTVL.

This chain joins TRBV5-1 and TRBJ2-1; TRBD1 or TRBD2 may be the D gene (5 bases each). V was shortened by 0 bases and J by 0 bases, with 10 bases between the two germline ends. Germline values: CDR1 SGHRS, CDR2 YFSETQ. The CDR3 has 16 residues. This CDR3 is CASSLGGSSSYNEQFF. The CDR3 DNA follows: TGCGCCAGCAGCTTGGGGGGGTCCAGCTCCTACAATGAGCAGTTCTTC.

V and J are TRBV6-6 and TRBJ1-5; no definite D call. Germline CDR1 MNHNY, CDR2 SVGAGI (reference sequence). The CDR3 runs 12 residues. V gave up 2 bases and J gave up 2 bases, with 1 base separating them. This CDR3 is CASSYGNQPQHF. The CDR3 region has the DNA TGTGCCAGCAGTTACGGCAATCAGCCCCAGCATTTT.

The chain is built from TRBV24-1 and TRBJ2-7; D not resolved. V was pared by 4 bases and J by 3 bases, with 12 bases between. This CDR3 has 14 amino acids. Germline CDR1 KGHDR, CDR2 SFDVKD. Here the CDR3 reads CATSDRRSSYEQYF. The CDR3 nucleotides read TGTGCCACCAGTGACCGACGGAGCAGCTACGAGCAGTACTTC.

This chain links TRBV7-8 with TRBJ1-3; the match to TRBD1 covers 7 bases. V dropped 2 bases and J dropped 8; count of bases not matched to a gene: 9. CDR1 is SGHVS and CDR2 is FQNEAQ in the germline V gene. The CDR3 contains 15 residues. The CDR3, as DNA: TGTGCCAGCAGCTTATCAGACAGGGACAGATACACCATATATTTT. The encoded protein is CASSLSDRDRYTIYF.

The rearrangement links TRBV14 to TRBJ2-7, with D possibly TRBD1 on 5 matching bases. Germline V gene sequence: CDR1 SGHDN, CDR2 FVKESK. The CDR3 runs to 13 residues. V dropped 0 bases and J dropped 6 bases, with 9 bases sitting between them. The CDR3 reads CASSQDRVREQYF. In DNA, the CDR3 is TGTGCCAGCAGCCAAGACAGGGTGCGCGAGCAGTACTTC. The full variable domain, completed using reference TRBV14 and TRBJ2-7, is EAGVTQFPSHSVIEKGQTVTLRCDPISGHDNLYWYRRVMGKEIKFLLHFVKESKQDESGMPNNRFLAERTGGTYSTLKVQPAELEDSGVYFCASSQDRVREQYFGPGTRLTVT.

CDR3 sequence reads: CASSWRGRNTEAFF. The CDR3 DNA is TGTGCCAGCAGTTGGAGGGGCCGGAACACTGAAGCTTTCTTT. V usage is TRBV27 and J usage is TRBJ1-1; D is perhaps TRBD1 (5 bases). CDR1 and CDR2 (germline): MNHEY, SMNVEV (reference sequence). The V gene lost 4 bases and the J gene lost 1 base, with 10 bases spanning the gap. This CDR3 has 14 amino acids.

V is TRBV19 and J is TRBJ1-3; D possibly corresponds to TRBD1 (6 bases). V dropped 11 bases and J dropped 5 bases, with 13 bases sitting between them. The CDR3 has 12 amino acids. CDR1 and CDR2 (germline): LNHDA, SQIVND (reference sequence). This CDR3 is CAGQGRRNTIYF. CDR3 bases: TGTGCCGGCCAGGGGCGGCGAAACACCATATATTTT.

This sequence joins TRBV20-1 and TRBJ1-2; D gene uncertain. This CDR3 has 12 residues. V was shortened by 3 bases and J by 4 bases, with 9 bases between the two germline ends. Germline CDR1 reads DFQATT; CDR2 reads SNEGSKA (reference sequence). The CDR3 nucleotides are TGCAGTGCTAGTTTGGCCGTCTATGGCTACACCTTC. Protein: CSASLAVYGYTF.

J is TRBJ1-5 and V is TRBV3-1 (or the pseudogene TRBV3-2); possible D gene TRBD1, 6 bases. Trimming left V 4 bases short and J 7 bases short, with 20 bases between. The CDR3 is 16 amino acids. Germline V gene sequence: CDR1 LGHDT, CDR2 YNNKEL (reference sequence). The CDR3 protein is CASSPQGTGAGQPQHF. CDR3 DNA: TGTGCCAGCAGCCCACAAGGAACGGGGGCTGGCCAGCCCCAGCATTTT.

CDR3 nucleotides: TGCAGTGCTAGTCCGACAAGTCGGACTGAAGCTTTCTTT. Its translation is CSASPTSRTEAFF. The gene calls are TRBV20-1 and TRBJ1-1; no clear D gene. The V end was cut by 3 bases, the J end by 5 bases, with 13 bases between. In germline, CDR1 is DFQATT, CDR2 SNEGSKA (reference sequence). CDR3 length equals 13 residues.

J is TRBJ1-6 and V is TRBV7-2, with TRBD1 matching over 8 bases. V gave up 5 bases and J gave up 9 bases; unmatched junction bases: 3. The CDR3 is 13 amino acids. Germline lookup yields CDR1 SGHTA and CDR2 FQGNSA. The CDR3 sequence: CASSADRVSPLHF. The CDR3 DNA reads as TGTGCCAGCAGCGCGGACAGGGTTTCACCCCTCCACTTT.

The rearrangement uses TRBV10-2 and TRBJ2-6, with TRBD2 matching over 8 bases. CDR1 is WSHSY and CDR2 is SAAADI in the germline V gene. After removal of 10 bases from V and 1 base from J, the junction contained 3 bases not matched to a gene. The CDR3 totals 14 residues. The CDR3: CATGGLSGANVLTF. For the CDR3, the DNA is TGCGCCACGGGGGGGTTATCTGGGGCCAACGTCCTGACTTTC.

The gene calls are TRBV4-1 and TRBJ2-1; 7 bases are a match to TRBD2. Germline trimming cut 4 bases from V and 9 bases from J; bases unmatched to any gene: 21. Germline-derived CDR1 and CDR2 are MGHRA and YSYEKL. CDR3 length: 18 amino acids. The CDR3 region has the DNA TGCGCCAGCAGCCGAAGGGGAGGTCGTACTAGCGATCGGGGTGAGCAGTTCTTC. Residues: CASSRRGGRTSDRGEQFF.

V usage is TRBV6-1 and J usage is TRBJ2-3; TRBD1 aligns across 11 bases. CDR1 is MNHNS and CDR2 is SASEGT in the germline V gene. With 4 bases clipped from V and 5 bases from J, the junction kept 8 bases outside the gene matches. This CDR3 has 16 amino acids. The DNA of the CDR3 is TGTGCCAGCAGTGCCCGGACAGGGGGCTCAAAAGATACGCAGTATTTT. Translated: CASSARTGGSKDTQYF.

This chain links TRBV10-3 with TRBJ1-1; D is uncertain. V lost 0 bases and J 7 bases, leaving 27 bases between the germline ends. The CDR3 has 19 residues. From germline, CDR1 is ENHRY and CDR2 SYGVKD. CDR3 in amino acids: CAISESRFVGQTMSGEAFF. Here the CDR3 DNA reads TGTGCCATCAGTGAGTCGAGATTCGTCGGTCAAACAATGTCTGGTGAAGCTTTCTTT.

The chain has TRBV27 and TRBJ1-1; D unresolved. Per the germline V gene, CDR1 is MNHEY and CDR2 is SMNVEV (reference sequence). V gave up 7 bases and J gave up 9 bases, with 24 bases separating them. There are 15 residues in the CDR3. Written as DNA, the CDR3 is TGTGCCAGCAAAAGTTTCACCAGAAGGCGCGACCAAGCTTTCTTT. Translating gives CASKSFTRRRDQAFF.